This T cell receptor (beta chain) emerged from a study of CD8 T cells in Susac syndrome. Regarding the study as a whole: The greatest CD8+ clonal expansion in Susac occurred in TEMRA cells and in active patients.

To note about this clonotype: The antigen remains undetermined.

Under recently defined diagnostic criteria, the patients with Susac syndrome qualified as having definite or probable disease. When the RNA was reverse transcribed, random hexamers were used with an input of roughly 0.45 to 1 ug. Multiplex immunoSEQ PCR targeted 54 Vbeta and 13 Jbeta TCR beta segments. TCRdb recomputed calls from the immunoSEQ multiplex PCR reads with MiXCR, one row per CDR3 protein. The sample carries roughly 89,000 distinct CDR3 sequences, approximately 96% recorded once. CDR3 length equals 13 residues. The germline V gene has CDR1 SQVTM and CDR2 ANQGSEA. The V segment lost 5 bases and the J segment 6 bases; nucleotides outside the gene matches: 5.

The sequenced sample was CD8+ T cells from PBMCs. The chain employs TRBV29-1 and TRBJ1-3, with TRBD1 matching 9 bases. The sequence was obtained from a human donor with Susac syndrome. As DNA, the CDR3 is TGCAGCGTTCGGGACAGGGAGGCAAACACCATATATTTT. It is translated as CSVRDREANTIYF. The full variable domain, in which reference TRBV29-1 and TRBJ1-3 provide the parts outside the CDR3, is SAVISQKPSRDICQRGTSLTIQCQVDSQVTMMFWYRQQPGQSLTLIATANQGSEATYESGFVIDKFPISRPNLTFSTLTVSNMSPEDSSIYLCSVRDREANTIYFGEGSWLTVV.